Below, one TCR beta chain is given with its context. Its antigen is as yet unknown. The sample originates from a study of T cell responses to AZD1222 COVID-19 vaccine. Study conclusions and caveats: Spike-spanning, vaccine-associated CD4 TCRs were dominant at 160-218 and 743-854.

V was pared by 4 bases and J by 7 bases, with 4 bases of the junction left unmatched. From germline, CDR1 is SGDLS and CDR2 YYNGEE. The CDR3 length is 12 residues. Data came from immunoSEQ multiplex PCR; TCRdb stores just in-frame clones and leaves some out. The profile shows approximately 140,000 clones, about 90% of them singletons. This TCR was recovered from an adult in good health. The rearrangement uses TRBV9 and TRBJ1-2; the match to TRBD1 covers 7 bases. The material was peripheral blood, obtained on day 0 of AZD1222 vaccination. As DNA, the CDR3 is TGTGCCAGCAGCTCAGGGGGACTTGGCTACACCTTC. Translation: CASSSGGLGYTF. Full variable domain (outside the CDR3, taken from reference TRBV9 and TRBJ1-2): DSGVTQTPKHLITATGQRVTLRCSPRSGDLSVYWYQQSLDQGLQFLIQYYNGEERAKGNILERFSAQQFPDLHSELNLSSLELGDSALYFCASSSGGLGYTFGSGTRLTVV.